These 8 T cell receptor beta chains were sequenced from one sample in a study of regulatory T cells in long-lasting Graves disease. Stated time point: newly diagnosed GD, antithyroid drugs for less than 3 months. Extracted RNA from PBMCs served as the source of the TCR library. In building TCR beta libraries, iRepertoire HTBI primers were used together with Arm-PCR of CDR3 regions. TCRdb used MiXCR to reprocess the multiplex PCR reads, holding one entry per CDR3 protein. The data contain 400,000 to 500,000 distinct CDR3 sequences, approximately 16% of them seen just once; the ten biggest clones take up about 8.3%. This same sample was also taken into another study, of T cells in Graves' hyperthyroidism and ophthalmopathy.

The sequenced sample was peripheral blood mononuclear cells (PBMCs), obtained at new diagnosis, from a patient treated with antithyroid drugs. The source of these receptors is a woman aged 40 to 49 with Graves disease.

There are many counts of this clonotype. This chain connects TRBV7-8 to TRBJ2-2; 7 nucleotides match TRBD2. Germline CDR1 and CDR2: SGHVS and FQNEAQ. The CDR3 has 15 residues. V lost 5 bases and J lost 7; bases outside the gene matches: 10. The DNA of the CDR3 is TGTGCCAGCAGCCCTGGGGGGGGGTATAACGGGGAGCTGTTTTTT. Amino acid sequence: CASSPGGGYNGELFF.

This clonotype was detected ten times or more. This chain uses TRBV11-1 with TRBJ2-5; D might be TRBD2 (6 bases). Trimming shortened V by 3 bases and J by 4 bases, and 15 bases separated the two germline ends. Germline V gene data show CDR1 as SGHAT and CDR2 as FQDESV (reference sequence). The CDR3 length is 15 residues. The CDR3 DNA sequence: TGTGCCAGCAGCTTCATGTCCGGGACTGCAGAGACCCAGTACTTC. Translating gives CASSFMSGTAETQYF.

To note about this clonotype: It may be a read error: a sequence one base away is much more abundant. The gene calls are TRBV12-3 or TRBV12-4 and TRBJ2-3; TRBD1 might be the D (6 bases). V lost 8 bases to trimming and J lost 2 bases, with 11 bases between them. The CDR3 spans 13 residues. CDR3 DNA sequence: TGTGCCAGCGGCACAGGGTCCACAGATACGCAGTATTTT. It translates to CASGTGSTDTQYF.

The rearrangement links TRBV20-1 to TRBJ2-7, with 13 nucleotides matching TRBD2. The CDR3 sequence is 14 residues long. Germline V CDR1 and CDR2: DFQATT, SNEGSKA (reference sequence). The J segment lost 3 bases and the V segment lost 3 bases, leaving 2 bases of the junction unmatched. Here the CDR3 reads CSARGTSGIYEQYF. In DNA, the CDR3 is TGCAGTGCTAGGGGGACTAGCGGGATCTACGAGCAGTACTTC.

This clonotype occurred many times. The chain has TRBV19 and TRBJ1-2, with a tentative D call TRBD1 (5 bases). There are 13 residues in the CDR3. V was clipped by 5 bases and J by 1 base, with 8 bases between them. Germline CDR1 is LNHDA and CDR2 is SQIVND (reference sequence). The CDR3 DNA is TGTGCCAGTAGTGTGACAGTTAACTATGGCTACACCTTC. It specifies CASSVTVNYGYTF.

A word on this clonotype: One junction end disagrees with the germline gene, perhaps due to a read error. The genes are TRBV7-9 and TRBJ1-4, with D uncertain. The CDR3 covers 15 residues. Germline V CDR1 and CDR2: SEHNR, FQNEAQ (reference sequence). The DNA for the CDR3 is TGCGCCAGCAGCCAAGATCGGTCAACTAATGAAAAACTGTTTTTT. It is translated as CASSQDRSTNEKLFF.

This clonotype occurred many times. The chain recombines TRBV12-3 or TRBV12-4 with TRBJ2-1, with 7 bases fitting TRBD1. This CDR3 has 15 residues. V was clipped by 7 bases and J by 3 bases; unmatched bases: 9. Here the CDR3 reads CASTSPGTVYNEQFF. The CDR3, as DNA: TGTGCCAGCACCTCCCCCGGGACAGTCTACAATGAGCAGTTCTTC.

This clonotype was seen at least ten times. This chain uses TRBV27 with TRBJ2-7; D perhaps matches TRBD1 (6 bases). The length of the CDR3 is 14 residues. The V gene's germline CDR1 is MNHEY and CDR2 SMNVEV (reference sequence). V lost 5 bases and J 2 bases, leaving 13 bases between the germline ends. For the CDR3, the DNA is TGTGCCAGCAGTCTGGGGGCGGGCCCCTACGAGCAGTACTTC. Protein product: CASSLGAGPYEQYF.